A few counts support the clone carrying this T cell receptor (beta chain). The antigen remains undetermined. The sample carries other DNA sequences with the same CDR3. The CDR3 covers 14 residues. Trimming pared 4 bases from V and 2 bases from J, leaving 12 bases between. Germline V gene lookup returns CDR1 SGDLS and CDR2 YYNGEE. Reverse transcribing all isolated RNA meant expressed TCRB transcripts were sequenced. The average read count of naive, central memory and regulatory T cell samples was approximately 3.5 million. Produced via immunoSEQ multiplex PCR; TCRdb's table is partial and in-frame only. The top ten hold 0.095% to 0.15% of the sample, which has over 600,000 clones, 9.5% to 15% seen once. The sample is drawn from a study of beta chain features in type 1 diabetes. Study-wide results and caveats: An over-representation of cells with high TCR expression could result from cDNA sequencing. Among type 1 diabetes patients, VDJ junctions had fewer insertions and more deletions. When Type 1 diabetes patients were examined, their TCRB CDR3s proved moderately but significantly shorter in all four CD4+ subsets.

The sequence derives from a man younger than 40 with type 1 diabetes. This chain joins TRBV9 and TRBJ2-5, with a tentative D call TRBD1 (6 bases). Specimen: naive CD4+ T cells from blood. The CDR3 here is CASSTGTPQETQYF. Here the CDR3 DNA reads TGTGCCAGCAGCACTGGGACACCTCAAGAGACCCAGTACTTC.